These 17 T cell receptor beta chains came from one sample sequenced in a study of CD8+ T cells in alopecia areata. Treatment specified: oral pan-JAK inhibitor, 5-10 mg twice daily. Extraction of RNA preceded its reverse transcription into cDNA, which served as the sequencing template. Using immunoSEQ multiplex PCR, the repertoire was profiled, and TCRdb retains in-frame clones only, with some absent. The profile shows approximately 140,000 clones, about 85% of them singletons. The specimen was CD8+ T cells sorted from blood, collected at week 4, from a patient treated with tofacitinib. These receptor sequences come from a human donor with alopecia areata.

CDR3 residues: CASSLSRDEQYF. The CDR3 DNA sequence: TGCGCCAGCAGCTTATCCAGGGACGAGCAGTACTTC. The chain links TRBV5-1 to TRBJ2-7, with D maybe TRBD1 (5 bases). Trimming took 2 bases from V and 5 from J, leaving 8 bases between them. There are 12 residues in the CDR3. The germline gives CDR1 SGHRS, CDR2 YFSETQ.

As for this clone: The junction and the germline gene differ at one end; a read error may be behind it. V usage is TRBV5-1 and J usage is TRBJ2-2; D gene unclear. The CDR3 extends over 12 amino acids. Germline CDR1 and CDR2: SGHRS and YFSETQ. CDR3 in amino acids: CASLENPGELFF. The CDR3 DNA follows: TGCGCCAGCTTAGAGAACCCCGGGGAGCTGTTTTTT.

The gene calls are TRBV27 and TRBJ1-1; D possibly corresponds to TRBD1 (6 bases). Germline CDR1 reads MNHEY; CDR2 reads SMNVEV (reference sequence). CDR3 length equals 14 residues. V lost 2 bases to trimming and J lost 5 bases, with 12 bases between them. The CDR3 is CASSLGLGGTEAFF. CDR3 bases: TGTGCCAGCAGTTTAGGACTAGGGGGAACTGAAGCTTTCTTT.

The genes are TRBV5-1 and TRBJ2-3; maybe TRBD2 (6 bases). The germline V gene encodes CDR1 SGHRS and CDR2 YFSETQ. Trimming shortened V by 4 bases and J by 4 bases, and 13 bases separated the two germline ends. The CDR3 totals 14 residues. CDR3: CASSRTGVPDTQYF. DNA for the CDR3: TGCGCCAGCAGCCGGACGGGGGTCCCAGATACGCAGTATTTT.

The V gene is TRBV4-1, the J gene TRBJ1-1; maybe TRBD1 (5 bases). This CDR3 has 14 amino acids. The germline CDR1 and CDR2 sequences are MGHRA and YSYEKL. With 1 base removed from V and 4 bases from J, the gap between germline ends came to 10 bases. The CDR3 DNA is TGCGCCAGCAGCCAAGTGGTGGGGGGCACTGAAGCTTTCTTT. Its protein product is CASSQVVGGTEAFF.

The chain employs TRBV4-1 and TRBJ2-7, with TRBD1 matching 12 bases. Germline V gene data show CDR1 as MGHRA and CDR2 as YSYEKL. This CDR3 has 16 residues. V shed 2 bases, J shed 3 bases, and the junction held 5 bases outside the gene matches. As DNA, the CDR3 is TGCGCCAGCAGCCAACCGGGACAGGGGGCGATCTACGAGCAGTACTTC. It yields the protein CASSQPGQGAIYEQYF.

The sample holds one count of this clone. The V call is TRBV4-1, the J call TRBJ2-7, with 9 bases identical to TRBD1. The germline V gene has CDR1 MGHRA and CDR2 YSYEKL. CDR3 length: 14 amino acids. V dropped 3 bases and J dropped 3; count of bases not matched to a gene: 3. CDR3 coding DNA: TGCGCCAGCAGCCACGGACAGGGGAGCTACGAGCAGTACTTC. It translates to CASSHGQGSYEQYF.

The sample holds one count of this clone. The chain links TRBV11-2 to TRBJ2-5; tentatively, D is TRBD1 (5 bases). This CDR3 spans 17 amino acids. CDR1 is SGHAT and CDR2 is FQNNGV in the germline V gene. Trimming took 5 bases from V and 2 from J, leaving 21 bases between them. The CDR3 DNA is TGTGCCAGCAGCGATACCCTACCGGCAGGGTGGCAAGAGACCCAGTACTTC. Amino acid sequence: CASSDTLPAGWQETQYF.

To note about this clone: The conserved phenylalanine or tryptophan normally closing the CDR3 is absent here, so this likely arose from a read error. It is unclear where the CDR3 begins or ends on the DNA, so no DNA is shown, and the CDR3 is as TCRdb lists it. The gene calls are TRBV7-9 and TRBJ1-2; TRBD1 reflects the table's D call only, with no check against the DNA. Germline lookup yields CDR1 SEHNR and CDR2 FQNEAQ (reference sequence). Ends included, the CDR3 has 11 residues. The CDR3 protein is CASSPGTGRNR.

The chain uses TRBV5-1 and TRBJ1-1; the match to TRBD1 covers 11 bases. Germline loops: CDR1 SGHRS, CDR2 YFSETQ. Trimming took 4 bases from V and 0 from J; bases not matched to a gene: 2. CDR3 length: 15 amino acids. In nucleotides, the CDR3 is TGCGCCAGCAGCCGGGACAGGGGGATGAACACTGAAGCTTTCTTT. As protein: CASSRDRGMNTEAFF.

The chain uses TRBV5-4 and TRBJ2-7; 7 bases fit TRBD2. There are 13 residues in the CDR3. CDR1 is SGHNT, CDR2 YYREEE, per germline (reference sequence). The V gene end was trimmed by 7 bases and the J gene end by 3 bases; junction bases not matched to a gene: 7. The CDR3 DNA reads as TGTGCCAGCGGAGGCGGGAGTAGCTACGAGCAGTACTTC. Translating it yields CASGGGSSYEQYF. Looking up the rest from reference TRBV5-4 and TRBJ2-7 gives the full variable domain: ETGVTQSPTHLIKTRGQQVTLRCSSQSGHNTVSWYQQALGQGPQFIFQYYREEENGRGNFPPRFSGLQFPNYSSELNVNALELDDSALYLCASGGGSSYEQYFGPGTRLTVT.

The V gene is TRBV6-5, the J gene TRBJ2-7; 14 nucleotides match TRBD2. There are 15 residues in the CDR3. V shed 7 bases and J 7 bases; nucleotides not matched to a gene: 9. CDR1 and CDR2 from the germline V gene are MNHEY and SVGAGI. The CDR3 nucleotides read TGTGCCAGCAACTCCGTGGGACTAGCGGGAGAAGAGCAGTACTTC. This gives the protein CASNSVGLAGEEQYF.

This chain joins TRBV10-2 and TRBJ1-5; maybe TRBD1 (6 bases). CDR3 size: 18 residues. Trimming took off 6 bases at V and 0 bases at J, with 21 bases between the two ends. Germline values: CDR1 WSHSY, CDR2 SAAADI. CDR3 amino acids: CASRATGYSGGSNQPQHF. The CDR3, as DNA: TGCGCCAGCAGAGCGACAGGATATTCGGGGGGTAGCAATCAGCCCCAGCATTTT.

The chain couples TRBV27 to TRBJ1-1, with 8 bases that match TRBD1. The germline V gene has CDR1 MNHEY and CDR2 SMNVEV (reference sequence). The CDR3 contains 15 residues. V shed 2 bases, J shed 2 bases, and the junction held 4 bases outside the gene matches. CDR3 amino acids: CASSLNRGINTEAFF. The CDR3 DNA reads TGTGCCAGCAGTTTAAACAGGGGGATCAACACTGAAGCTTTCTTT.

The V gene is TRBV6-1, the J gene TRBJ2-1; D not resolved. This CDR3 comprises 11 residues. Trimming took 6 bases from V and 7 from J, leaving 7 bases between them. Germline V gene data show CDR1 as MNHNS and CDR2 as SASEGT. The CDR3 is CASRGGNEQFF. CDR3 nucleotide sequence: TGTGCCAGCAGAGGTGGTAATGAGCAGTTCTTC.

Notes on this clone: The same CDR3 can be traced to other DNA sequences in this sample. This chain joins TRBV6-5 and TRBJ2-7, with a weak D call TRBD1 (6 bases). The CDR3 totals 13 residues. In germline, CDR1 is MNHEY, CDR2 SVGAGI. V was cut by 2 bases and J by 3 bases, with 8 bases left in between. Here the CDR3 DNA reads TGTGCCAGCAGTTACGGGGGCAGCTACGAGCAGTACTTC. Its translation: CASSYGGSYEQYF.

A single count supports this clone. The rearrangement uses TRBV27 and TRBJ2-3, with 12 bases matching TRBD2. Trimming cost V 3 bases and J 5 bases; bases outside gene matches: 6. Germline lookup yields CDR1 MNHEY and CDR2 SMNVEV (reference sequence). This CDR3 contains 16 residues. CDR3 bases: TGTGCCAGCAGTTTCTCTAGCGGGGGGGCTGGAGATACGCAGTATTTT. Translation: CASSFSSGGAGDTQYF.